This passage covers 28 T cell receptor beta chains from one sample sequenced in a study of blood T cell repertoires in COVID-19. Method: immunoSEQ multiplex PCR; TCRdb's copy keeps in-frame clones and lacks some. Seen here are about 480,000 clones, around nine tenths observed once, and the top ten hold 1.5% to 2%. Sequencing input: PBMCs or T cells enriched from blood (not recorded which). The receptors come from a woman in her thirties or forties who had recovered from COVID-19.

The sample holds a few counts of this clone. The rearrangement joins TRBV12-5 to TRBJ1-6, with TRBD1 matching 9 bases. V trimming: 4 bases; J trimming: 7 bases; junction bases outside the gene matches: 5. The CDR3 loop spans 15 amino acids. Germline V gives CDR1 LGHNT, CDR2 FRNRAP. Here the CDR3 reads CASGSRTGVNSPLHF. The CDR3 DNA is TGTGCTAGTGGTTCCAGGACAGGGGTCAATTCACCCCTCCACTTT.

This rearrangement joins TRBV6-5 to TRBJ2-7; 11 bases fit TRBD2. Germline trimming cut 9 bases from V and 1 base from J; bases unmatched to any gene: 8. Germline V lookup: CDR1 MNHEY, CDR2 SVGAGI. This CDR3 comprises 15 residues. CDR3 protein: CASLLAGATSYEQYF. CDR3 sequence (DNA): TGTGCCAGTCTACTAGCGGGAGCTACATCCTACGAGCAGTACTTC.

The chain carries TRBV4-1 and TRBJ1-1; D is unclear. The CDR3 totals 15 residues. V was trimmed by 4 bases and J by 6 bases, leaving 18 bases between them. Germline V gives CDR1 MGHRA, CDR2 YSYEKL. DNA of the CDR3: TGCGCCAGCAGCCTAAACGATCCCCCCAGCGCTGAAGCTTTCTTT. Encoded protein: CASSLNDPPSAEAFF.

The V call is TRBV7-9, the J call TRBJ1-4; D ambiguous. Germline CDR1 is SEHNR and CDR2 is FQNEAQ (reference sequence). V lost 3 bases, J lost 5 bases, and 10 bases lay in between. The CDR3 length is 14 residues. CDR3 region: CASSFNSLNEKLFF. CDR3 nucleotides: TGTGCCAGCAGCTTTAACAGCTTGAATGAAAAACTGTTTTTT.

This rearrangement joins TRBV7-9 to TRBJ2-5, with 7 bases matching TRBD1. The V gene's germline CDR1 is SEHNR and CDR2 FQNEAQ (reference sequence). J lost 2 bases, V lost 3 bases, and 18 bases had no gene match. The CDR3 covers 19 residues. In nucleotides, the CDR3 is TGTGCCAGCAGCTTCTGGACAGGAGACACCATAGTTACACAAGAGACCCAGTACTTC. It codes for CASSFWTGDTIVTQETQYF. The full variable domain, in which reference TRBV7-9 and TRBJ2-5 provide the parts outside the CDR3, is DTGVSQNPRHKITKRGQNVTFRCDPISEHNRLYWYRQTLGQGPEFLTYFQNEAQLEKSRLLSDRFSAERPKGSFSTLEIQRTEQGDSAMYLCASSFWTGDTIVTQETQYFGPGTRLLVL.

This clone showed up just once. This chain connects TRBV18 to TRBJ1-3; D uncertain. The CDR3 loop spans 15 amino acids. Germline CDR1 KGHSH, CDR2 LQKENI. Between the trimmed V and J ends, which lost 2 bases and 2 bases, there was a span of 10 bases. DNA for the CDR3: TGTGCCAGCTCACCAACCCGGGGAACTGGAAACACCATATATTTT. Amino acids: CASSPTRGTGNTIYF.

V and J are TRBV28 and TRBJ2-5; possibly TRBD1 for D (6 bases). The length of the CDR3 is 13 residues. The germline V and J ends were trimmed by 3 bases and 6 bases, with 11 bases remaining between them. Germline V CDR1 and CDR2: MDHEN, SYDVKM. DNA of the CDR3: TGTGCCAGCAGTTTCCTCAGGGGAAAGACCCAGTACTTC. This codes for CASSFLRGKTQYF.

This chain uses TRBV9 with TRBJ2-6; D gene uncertain. CDR1 and CDR2 from the germline V gene are SGDLS and YYNGEE. V lost 0 bases and J 4 bases, leaving 8 bases between the germline ends. This CDR3 is built from 15 residues. This CDR3 is CASSVEAYGANVLTF. For the CDR3, the DNA is TGTGCCAGCAGCGTAGAAGCGTACGGGGCCAACGTCCTGACTTTC.

For the CDR3, the DNA is TGTGCCAGCAGCCTATGGACAGGGGAGACCCGCTACGAGCAGTACTTC. Its translation is CASSLWTGETRYEQYF. The rearrangement uses TRBV3-1 (or the pseudogene TRBV3-2) and TRBJ2-7, with 9 bases matching TRBD1. With V trimmed by 4 bases and J by 3 bases, 10 bases remained unmatched. This CDR3 is 16 amino acids long. Germline V gives CDR1 LGHDT, CDR2 YNNKEL (reference sequence).

V is TRBV9 and J is TRBJ1-1; TRBD1 matches at 12 bases. The germline CDR1 and CDR2 sequences are SGDLS and YYNGEE. The CDR3 runs to 16 residues. The ends lost 2 bases at V and 6 bases at J; junction bases unmatched: 8. This CDR3 is CASSVPGQGAVSEAFF. The CDR3 nucleotides read TGTGCCAGCAGCGTTCCGGGACAGGGGGCTGTCTCTGAAGCTTTCTTT.

The chain uses TRBV6-5 and TRBJ1-4; D is uncertain. Trimming pared 7 bases from V and 5 bases from J, leaving 11 bases between. This CDR3 comprises 13 residues. Germline-derived CDR1 and CDR2 are MNHEY and SVGAGI. This CDR3 reads CASIVPGNEKLFF. The CDR3 region has the DNA TGTGCCAGCATAGTTCCGGGGAATGAAAAACTGTTTTTT.

As DNA, the CDR3 is TGTGCCAGCAGTCTCAGGGGCGGTAATCAGCCCCAGCATTTT. This sequence encodes CASSLRGGNQPQHF. V gene TRBV3-1 (or the pseudogene TRBV3-2) combines with J gene TRBJ1-5, with D possibly being TRBD1 (6 bases). Trimming left V 6 bases short and J 4 bases short, with 13 bases between. CDR1 and CDR2 from the germline V gene are LGHDT and YNNKEL (reference sequence). The CDR3 length is 14 residues.

The chain uses TRBV4-3 and TRBJ2-1; TRBD2 matches at 7 bases. J lost 7 bases, V lost 4 bases, and 16 bases had no gene match. The V gene's germline CDR1 is LGHNA and CDR2 YSLEER. The CDR3 totals 17 residues. The CDR3 loop reads CASSRYAGTTPRNEQFF. The CDR3 nucleotides are TGCGCCAGCAGCCGATATGCCGGGACTACCCCCCGGAATGAGCAGTTCTTC.

The CDR3 bases are TGCGCCAGCATATCGAGCGACCGGGGCTCCTACAATGAGCAGTTCTTC. The encoded protein is CASISSDRGSYNEQFF. This chain uses TRBV5-1 with TRBJ2-1, with D tentatively TRBD2 (5 bases). This CDR3 is built from 16 residues. Germline lookup yields CDR1 SGHRS and CDR2 YFSETQ. The ends were cut back, 6 bases at V and 0 bases at J, with 16 bases in the middle.

This clone was detected only a few times. The rearrangement joins TRBV24-1 to TRBJ2-1, with 7 bases lining up with TRBD1. The ends lost 5 bases at V and 9 bases at J; junction bases unmatched: 0. CDR1 KGHDR and CDR2 SFDVKD come from the germline V gene. The CDR3 loop spans 11 amino acids. DNA of the CDR3: TGTGCCACCAGTGCAGGGGGTGAGCAGTTCTTC. It specifies CATSAGGEQFF.

The rearrangement uses TRBV6-5 and TRBJ2-1; maybe TRBD2 (6 bases). CDR3 size: 14 residues. V was cut by 2 bases and J by 6 bases, with 11 bases left in between. Germline values: CDR1 MNHEY, CDR2 SVGAGI. The CDR3 bases are TGTGCCAGCAGTTACGAGCGGGTAGGCAATGAGCAGTTCTTC. It is translated as CASSYERVGNEQFF.

This sequence joins TRBV2 and TRBJ2-3; 7 bases are shared with TRBD2. Unmatched junction bases numbered 9, after V lost 4 bases and J lost 2 bases. CDR3 length: 16 amino acids. Germline CDR1 SNHLY, CDR2 FYNNEI. The CDR3 is CASSVALADSTDTQYF. The CDR3 DNA follows: TGTGCCAGCAGTGTGGCGCTAGCGGATTCCACAGATACGCAGTATTTT.

V and J are TRBV3-1 (or the pseudogene TRBV3-2) and TRBJ1-2, with D possibly being TRBD1 (6 bases). The germline V gene encodes CDR1 LGHDT and CDR2 YNNKEL (reference sequence). There are 16 residues in the CDR3. V lost 1 base, J lost 0 bases, and 12 bases lay in between. CDR3 in DNA: TGTGCCAGCAGCCAAGTTTGGGGGCAGACTAACTATGGCTACACCTTC. Its protein product is CASSQVWGQTNYGYTF.

This rearrangement joins TRBV23-1 to TRBJ2-7, with 8 bases fitting TRBD2. TRBV23-1 is an ORF for which the function is uncertain. V gave up 4 bases and J gave up 5 bases; unmatched junction bases: 19. The CDR3 has 18 residues. The DNA for the CDR3 is TGCGCCAGCAGTCCCCCTAAAAGCGGGAGACAAATTCACCACGAGCAGTACTTC. Its protein is CASSPPKSGRQIHHEQYF.

The rearrangement joins TRBV11-1 to TRBJ1-1, with a tentative D call TRBD1 (5 bases). The CDR3 covers 12 residues. Germline CDR1 reads SGHAT; CDR2 reads FQDESV (reference sequence). Trimming stripped 6 bases from V and 7 bases from J, with 12 bases between. CDR3 residues: CASRRDRDEAFF. The CDR3, as DNA: TGTGCCAGCAGGCGGGACCGCGATGAAGCTTTCTTT.

This clone was observed a handful of times. This chain uses TRBV7-6 with TRBJ1-2; no definite D call. The V gene's germline CDR1 is SGHVS and CDR2 FNYEAQ. Trimming shortened V by 4 bases and J by 7 bases, and 10 bases separated the two germline ends. This CDR3 is built from 12 residues. The CDR3 DNA reads as TGTGCCAGCAGCTCCCCAGACTCTGGCTACACCTTC. This sequence encodes CASSSPDSGYTF.

The sample holds a few counts of this clone. The chain joins TRBV2 to TRBJ2-1; no reliable D call. The CDR3 length is 14 residues. Per germline, CDR1 SNHLY and CDR2 FYNNEI. The ends were cut back, 3 bases at V and 0 bases at J, with 6 bases in the middle. The CDR3 protein is CASSDRSSYNEQFF. The CDR3 coding sequence is TGTGCCAGCAGTGACCGGAGCTCCTACAATGAGCAGTTCTTC.

The rearrangement links TRBV19 to TRBJ2-1; perhaps TRBD2 as D (6 bases). The CDR3 has 16 amino acids. Germline V gene lookup returns CDR1 LNHDA and CDR2 SQIVND (reference sequence). Trimming took off 0 bases at V and 1 base at J, with 10 bases between the two ends. The CDR3 coding sequence is TGTGCCAGTAGTATAGATGGCAGCGGGTCCTACAATGAGCAGTTCTTC. This translates into CASSIDGSGSYNEQFF.

This chain joins TRBV3-1 (or the pseudogene TRBV3-2) and TRBJ1-3; 8 bases are a match to TRBD1. J gave up 2 bases and V 6 bases, and 6 bases lay outside the gene matches. Germline CDR1 and CDR2: LGHDT and YNNKEL (reference sequence). CDR3 length: 15 amino acids. In DNA, the CDR3 is TGTGCCAGCAGTCCGCTACAGGGGGCTGGAAACACCATATATTTT. Translation: CASSPLQGAGNTIYF.

The V and J genes are TRBV7-9 and TRBJ1-2; the match to TRBD1 covers 7 bases. With V trimmed by 3 bases and J by 8 bases, 6 bases remained unmatched. The CDR3 covers 13 residues. The germline gives CDR1 SEHNR, CDR2 FQNEAQ (reference sequence). This CDR3 reads CASSFTGDGGYTF. Here the CDR3 DNA reads TGTGCCAGCAGCTTTACAGGGGACGGGGGCTACACCTTC.

The chain has TRBV5-4 and TRBJ1-2, with 8 bases lining up with TRBD1. V lost 0 bases and J lost 4; bases outside the gene matches: 8. The length of the CDR3 is 16 residues. CDR1 is SGHNT and CDR2 is YYREEE in the germline V gene (reference sequence). The CDR3 region is CASSLAASGGLYGYTF. CDR3 DNA sequence: TGTGCCAGCAGCTTGGCCGCGTCAGGGGGCCTCTATGGCTACACCTTC.

This clone was found a few times. The gene calls are TRBV6-5 and TRBJ1-1; TRBD1 matches 7 bases. CDR1 MNHEY and CDR2 SVGAGI come from the germline V gene. J lost 3 bases, V lost 6 bases, and 4 bases had no gene match. The CDR3 sequence is 13 residues long. CDR3 sequence: CASSRQGDTEAFF. The CDR3 DNA is TGTGCCAGCAGCCGCCAGGGGGACACTGAAGCTTTCTTT.

The chain couples TRBV7-2 to TRBJ1-1; a possible D gene is TRBD1 (6 bases). Trimming pared 1 base from V and 4 bases from J, leaving 10 bases between. The CDR3 is 14 residues long. CDR1 and CDR2 from the germline V gene are SGHTA and FQGNSA. The CDR3 reads CASSLVPRGTEAFF. The CDR3 nucleotides read TGTGCCAGCAGCTTAGTCCCCAGGGGCACTGAAGCTTTCTTT.